This TCR beta chain was identified during a study of T cells in localized non-small cell lung cancer. Study-wide findings and caveats: Highest T cell clonality was seen in uninvolved adjacent lung, surpassing that measured in tumor. Median detection of top 100 tumor clones in adjacent lung was 57 clones. Heterogeneity is still possible, as just one tumor region was sequenced.

The data were produced by immunoSEQ multiplex PCR, yet TCRdb's version contains in-frame clones alone and is incomplete. The sample carries a few thousand clones, roughly 26% recorded once. Germline V CDR1 and CDR2: MDHEN, SYDVKM. The ends were cut back, 6 bases at V and 3 bases at J, with 15 bases in the middle. CDR3 length equals 15 residues. This clone has a handful of counts. The target antigen is unknown. The receptor was isolated from an older male donor with stage III squamous cell lung carcinoma. The specimen was lung tumor tissue, collected before any cancer treatment. This rearrangement joins TRBV28 to TRBJ2-1; TRBD2 might be the D (7 bases). The CDR3: CASRPGGPHYNEQFF. DNA for the CDR3: TGTGCCAGCAGGCCGGGGGGCCCTCACTACAATGAGCAGTTCTTC.